One and the same sample provided the 8 T cell receptor beta chains below, sequenced in a study of blood T cell repertoires in COVID-19. The repertoire was sequenced with immunoSEQ multiplex PCR; TCRdb's copy has only in-frame clones and lacks some. The sample includes some 250,000 clones, less than 85% of them seen just once. The sample comprised peripheral blood. These receptors all stem from a woman aged 18 to 35 with acute or convalescent COVID-19.

The chain recombines TRBV7-2 with TRBJ1-1; perhaps TRBD1 as D (5 bases). The V end was cut by 1 base, the J end by 3 bases, with 12 bases between. Germline V gene sequence: CDR1 SGHTA, CDR2 FQGNSA. This CDR3 is built from 15 residues. CDR3: CASSLDFREDTEAFF. The CDR3 nucleotides read TGTGCCAGCAGCTTAGATTTCAGGGAGGACACTGAAGCTTTCTTT.

The chain has TRBV30 and TRBJ2-7; 8 bases align to TRBD2. The trim removed 0 bases at V and 7 bases at J, leaving 11 bases unmatched. From germline, CDR1 is GTSNPN and CDR2 SVGIG (reference sequence). The CDR3 is 15 amino acids. The CDR3 region is CAWSVYRGRLGEQYF. DNA for the CDR3: TGTGCCTGGAGTGTTTACCGCGGGAGGTTAGGTGAGCAGTACTTC.

This chain links TRBV28 with TRBJ1-6; TRBD1 matches at 12 bases. The junction had 14 bases not matched to a gene; V was cut back by 5 bases and J by 9 bases. The germline CDR1 and CDR2 sequences are MDHEN and SYDVKM. This CDR3 has 18 amino acids. This chain's CDR3 is CASSKGQGAAFRSSPLHF. For the CDR3, the DNA is TGTGCCAGCAGTAAGGGACAGGGGGCAGCTTTTCGGAGTTCACCCCTCCACTTT.

This chain uses TRBV10-3 with TRBJ2-1; 10 positions match TRBD2. The CDR3 is 15 residues long. The germline V gene encodes CDR1 ENHRY and CDR2 SYGVKD. J lost 7 bases, V lost 3 bases, and 6 bases had no gene match. The CDR3 sequence is CAISDQAGGLNEQFF. CDR3 DNA: TGTGCCATCAGTGACCAAGCGGGAGGGCTGAATGAGCAGTTCTTC.

The chain is built from TRBV3-1 (or the pseudogene TRBV3-2) and TRBJ1-2; TRBD1 is a possible D gene (6 bases). CDR1 is LGHDT, CDR2 YNNKEL, per germline (reference sequence). The CDR3 spans 17 residues. V was clipped by 1 base and J by 3 bases, with 18 bases between them. CDR3 in amino acids: CASSQGSLGGPYYGYTF. The CDR3 DNA reads TGTGCCAGCAGCCAAGGTAGCCTCGGGGGGCCCTACTATGGCTACACCTTC.

This clone came up a few times. The chain recombines TRBV6-6 with TRBJ1-2, with 8 bases fitting TRBD1. J gave up 7 bases and V 0 bases, and 4 bases lay outside the gene matches. The CDR3 is 14 residues long. Per the germline V gene, CDR1 is MNHNY and CDR2 is SVGAGI (reference sequence). For the CDR3, the DNA is TGTGCCAGCAGTTACTCGGACAGGGCGGGTGGCTACACCTTC. The encoded protein is CASSYSDRAGGYTF.

This clone came up once. The V gene is TRBV28, the J gene TRBJ1-2; no definite D call. CDR3 length equals 12 residues. Trimming removed 5 bases from V and 4 bases from J, with 8 bases in between. CDR1 and CDR2 (germline): MDHEN, SYDVKM. CDR3 nucleotide sequence: TGTGCCAGCAGTAAAGACACCTATGGCTACACCTTC. Protein product: CASSKDTYGYTF.

The chain joins TRBV5-1 to TRBJ2-3, with D maybe TRBD2 (5 bases). The V gene's germline CDR1 is SGHRS and CDR2 YFSETQ. The CDR3 runs to 14 residues. Trimming removed 4 bases from V and 1 base from J, with 10 bases in between. The DNA for the CDR3 is TGCGCCAGCAGCCTAGGACTCGGCACAGATACGCAGTATTTT. Translating it yields CASSLGLGTDTQYF. The full variable domain, with the rest looked up from reference TRBV5-1 and TRBJ2-3, is KAGVTQTPRYLIKTRGQQVTLSCSPISGHRSVSWYQQTPGQGLQFLFEYFSETQRNKGNFPGRFSGRQFSNSRSEMNVSTLELGDSALYLCASSLGLGTDTQYFGPGTRLTVL.